The 28 T cell receptor beta chains below all came from one sample that was sequenced in a study of molecular identifiers for immune sequencing clone quantification. In TCRdb, the PCR reads were re-called with MiXCR into one record per CDR3 protein. The table has under 800,000 distinct CDR3 sequences, over 25% seen once; the top ten hold 0.78%. Sample: naive CD8+ T cells from blood, with Jurkat cell RNA spiked in. Subset defined: FACS-sorted CD8+CD4-CCR7+CD45RA+ naive T cells. The origin of the receptors is a human donor in good health. Some libraries in this study had Jurkat cell RNA spiked in.

This clonotype appeared many times. As DNA, the CDR3 is TGCAGTGCTAGAGATTACCTGGGACTAGCGGGGAACCTCCATGAGACCCAGTACTTC. Translating it yields CSARDYLGLAGNLHETQYF. This chain connects TRBV20-1 to TRBJ2-5; 13 nucleotides match TRBD2. J gave up 5 bases and V 0 bases, and 15 bases lay outside the gene matches. Per the germline V gene, CDR1 is DFQATT and CDR2 is SNEGSKA (reference sequence). The CDR3 has 19 residues.

The chain is built from TRBV10-3 and TRBJ1-5; possibly TRBD1 for D (5 bases). CDR3 size: 16 residues. Germline-derived CDR1 and CDR2 are ENHRY and SYGVKD. V shed 8 bases and J shed 0 bases, with 17 bases lying between them. CDR3 in amino acids: CAIGSPRGDSNQPQHF. The DNA for the CDR3 is TGTGCCATCGGTTCGCCACGAGGGGATAGCAATCAGCCCCAGCATTTT.

This clonotype showed up many times. The CDR3 here is CASQGELMNTEAFF. In nucleotides, the CDR3 is TGCGCCAGCCAGGGGGAATTAATGAACACTGAAGCTTTCTTT. The rearrangement links TRBV4-1 to TRBJ1-1; the match to TRBD1 covers 7 bases. Per the germline V gene, CDR1 is MGHRA and CDR2 is YSYEKL. The ends lost 8 bases at V and 0 bases at J; junction bases unmatched: 6. CDR3 size: 14 residues.

This clonotype was counted at least ten times. The V gene is TRBV28, the J gene TRBJ1-1; 12 nucleotides agree with TRBD1. Losses at the gene ends were 6 bases for V and 4 bases for J; bases not matched to a gene: 6. Germline V gene data show CDR1 as MDHEN and CDR2 as SYDVKM. The CDR3 length is 15 residues. The CDR3 protein is CASRLPGQGATEAFF. In DNA, the CDR3 is TGTGCCAGCAGACTTCCGGGACAGGGGGCCACTGAAGCTTTCTTT.

Concerning this clonotype: A read error may explain this, as a much larger clone is one base away. The J gene is TRBJ2-3, the V gene TRBV7-2; 8 bases are a match to TRBD2. CDR1 SGHTA and CDR2 FQGNSA come from the germline V gene. This CDR3 has 18 residues. For the CDR3, the DNA is TGTGCCAGCAGCTTAGGTACAGACCGGGGGGGATTCACAGCTACGCAGTATTTT. Translating it yields CASSLGTDRGGFTATQYF.

This clonotype has a count of ten or more. The chain is built from TRBV7-6 and TRBJ2-2; D gene unclear. This CDR3 region has 16 residues. Germline CDR1 reads SGHVS; CDR2 reads FNYEAQ. V was clipped by 5 bases and J by 6 bases, with 19 bases between them. The DNA of the CDR3 is TGTGCCAGCAGCCCCCCCGAGGTTGGGATCCCCGGGGAGCTGTTTTTT. Protein sequence: CASSPPEVGIPGELFF.

This clonotype was observed a single time. One base away lies a much larger clone, so this may be a sequencing read error. This sequence joins TRBV6-5 and TRBJ1-1, with a weak D call TRBD1 (5 bases). The CDR3 loop spans 13 amino acids. Trimming removed 6 bases from V and 4 bases from J, with 12 bases in between. CDR1 and CDR2 (germline): MNHEY, SVGAGI. The CDR3 coding sequence is TGTGCCAGCAGGCTGACAGCGATCACTGAAGCTTTCTTT. Its protein is CASRLTAITEAFF.

This clonotype has at least ten counts. V is TRBV5-6 and J is TRBJ1-6; 7 nucleotides line up with TRBD1. Germline assignment: CDR1 SGHDT and CDR2 YYEEEE. With 4 bases clipped from V and 0 bases from J, the junction kept 4 bases outside the gene matches. The CDR3 length is 16 residues. The CDR3 loop reads CASSPTGSSYNSPLHF. The DNA for the CDR3 is TGTGCCAGCAGCCCGACAGGGTCCTCCTATAATTCACCCCTCCACTTT.

This clonotype has a handful of counts. V is TRBV11-2 and J is TRBJ1-1, with D unclear. Trimming shortened V by 0 bases and J by 1 base, and 9 bases separated the two germline ends. Per germline, CDR1 SGHAT and CDR2 FQNNGV. This CDR3 comprises 15 residues. The CDR3 bases are TGTGCCAGCAGCTTAGACCGGTACAGGAACACTGAAGCTTTCTTT. It codes for CASSLDRYRNTEAFF.

The rearrangement uses TRBV27 and TRBJ2-1; either TRBD1 or TRBD2 may fit D (6 bases each). CDR1 and CDR2 from the germline V gene are MNHEY and SMNVEV (reference sequence). The CDR3 is made up of 17 amino acids. Trimming shortened V by 4 bases and J by 7 bases, and 23 bases separated the two germline ends. CDR3 sequence reads: CASSSDAGGGGWNEQFF. Written as DNA, the CDR3 is TGTGCCAGCAGTTCCGACGCGGGCGGAGGGGGTTGGAATGAGCAGTTCTTC.

This clonotype was observed a handful of times. V and J are TRBV5-6 and TRBJ1-1, with D possibly being TRBD1 (6 bases). This CDR3 spans 16 amino acids. Germline V CDR1 and CDR2: SGHDT, YYEEEE. The V gene lost 10 bases and the J gene lost 4 bases, with 26 bases spanning the gap. CDR3 sequence reads: CAAVAWRAEGGTEAFF. CDR3 coding DNA: TGTGCCGCAGTAGCATGGCGAGCGGAGGGGGGCACTGAAGCTTTCTTT.

Concerning this clonotype itself: A much larger clone differs from this one at a single base, so this may be a read error. The CDR3 sequence is CASSQDNAGAQPQHF. In DNA, the CDR3 is TGCGCCAGCAGCCAAGATAATGCGGGTGCTCAGCCCCAGCATTTT. The chain links TRBV4-3 to TRBJ1-5; D is uncertain. CDR1 is LGHNA and CDR2 is YSLEER in the germline V gene. CDR3 length: 15 amino acids. V dropped 0 bases and J dropped 6 bases, with 12 bases sitting between them.

Of note for this clonotype: Without the conserved terminal phenylalanine or tryptophan, this CDR3 likely stems from a read error. This CDR3 is CASSLGGASYEQYL. In DNA, the CDR3 is TGTGCCAGCAGCTTGGGGGGAGCGTCCTACGAGCAGTACCTC. V gene TRBV7-9 combines with J gene TRBJ2-7; D is perhaps TRBD2 (6 bases). V was shortened by 3 bases and J by 1 base, with 10 bases between the two germline ends. This CDR3 has 14 residues. CDR1 and CDR2 (germline): SEHNR, FQNEAQ (reference sequence).

The CDR3 region is CASSPRTDGGYTF. CDR3 in DNA: TGCGCCAGCAGCCCCCGTACAGATGGGGGCTACACCTTC. This chain connects TRBV4-3 to TRBJ1-2, with D unresolved. CDR1 is LGHNA and CDR2 is YSLEER in the germline V gene. The ends were cut back, 4 bases at V and 8 bases at J, with 14 bases in the middle. There are 13 residues in the CDR3.

This clonotype has at least ten counts. The V gene is TRBV7-9, the J gene TRBJ2-1; D is perhaps TRBD1 (5 bases). The germline CDR1 and CDR2 sequences are SEHNR and FQNEAQ (reference sequence). The V end was cut by 2 bases, the J end by 5 bases, with 7 bases between. The CDR3 has 13 residues. The CDR3 nucleotides read TGTGCCAGCAGCTTATTAGGGGACAATGAGCAGTTCTTC. Its translation: CASSLLGDNEQFF.

A few counts support this clonotype. This chain joins TRBV5-4 and TRBJ1-1, with TRBD1 as a possible D gene (6 bases). The CDR3 totals 15 residues. V was pared by 0 bases and J by 5 bases, with 14 bases between. In germline, CDR1 is SGHNT, CDR2 YYREEE (reference sequence). The CDR3 DNA sequence: TGTGCCAGCAGCTTGGGAGTGGGGGCGAGGACTGAAGCTTTCTTT. This translates into CASSLGVGARTEAFF.

The rearrangement uses TRBV13 and TRBJ2-1, with 10 bases that match TRBD2. The ends lost 3 bases at V and 3 bases at J; junction bases unmatched: 2. Germline V CDR1 and CDR2: PRHDT, FYEKMQ (reference sequence). The CDR3 has 15 amino acids. CDR3 in amino acids: CASSFERGGYNEQFF. The DNA for the CDR3 is TGTGCCAGCAGCTTCGAGCGGGGGGGCTACAATGAGCAGTTCTTC.

Ten or more counts support this clonotype. Given a much more abundant clone one base away, this may be a read error. The chain couples TRBV12-3 or TRBV12-4 to TRBJ2-5; D ambiguous. Trimming removed 6 bases from V and 0 bases from J, with 2 bases in between. The CDR3 extends over 11 amino acids. This CDR3 is CASSHQETQYF. CDR3 bases: TGTGCCAGCAGCCACCAAGAGACCCAGTACTTC.

This clonotype has just a few counts. The V gene is TRBV24-1, the J gene TRBJ2-2; no firm D call. Per germline, CDR1 KGHDR and CDR2 SFDVKD. CDR3 length: 16 amino acids. Trimming cost V 1 base and J 5 bases, with 13 bases left between them. In nucleotides, the CDR3 is TGTGCCACCAGTGATTTTGGTAGCATGAATACCGGGGAGCTGTTTTTT. Residues: CATSDFGSMNTGELFF.

This clonotype was seen repeatedly, ten times or more. This chain uses TRBV28 with TRBJ2-5; 12 bases line up with TRBD2. The germline CDR1 and CDR2 sequences are MDHEN and SYDVKM. The trim removed 8 bases at V and 1 base at J, leaving 5 bases unmatched. This CDR3 region has 15 residues. The CDR3 coding sequence is TGTGCCAGCCAGCGGGGACTAGCGGGCCAAGAGACCCAGTACTTC. This gives the protein CASQRGLAGQETQYF.

At least ten counts were recorded for this clonotype. V and J are TRBV11-2 and TRBJ2-5, with D uncertain. Trimming took 0 bases from V and 7 from J, leaving 18 bases between them. Germline V gene data show CDR1 as SGHAT and CDR2 as FQNNGV. The CDR3 contains 16 residues. CDR3 sequence (DNA): TGTGCCAGCAGCTTAGACCTCCCCCTGTACCATCTGACCCAGTACTTC. As protein: CASSLDLPLYHLTQYF.

V and J are TRBV4-1 and TRBJ2-5; D perhaps matches TRBD1 (6 bases). CDR1 and CDR2 (germline): MGHRA, YSYEKL. There are 15 residues in the CDR3. Trimming removed 4 bases at V and 5 bases at J, with 17 bases between. CDR3 DNA sequence: TGCGCCAGCAGCCCCCGGGACACGGACGCGGAGACCCAGTACTTC. It yields the protein CASSPRDTDAETQYF.

The chain joins TRBV6-5 to TRBJ2-7, with no clear D. From germline, CDR1 is MNHEY and CDR2 SVGAGI. V lost 0 bases, J lost 4 bases, and 10 bases lay in between. This CDR3 is built from 14 residues. The CDR3 nucleotides read TGTGCCAGCAGTTACTCGTCAATTGAGTACGAGCAGTACTTC. It is translated as CASSYSSIEYEQYF.

The chain is built from TRBV29-1 and TRBJ2-1, with 8 positions matching TRBD2. V dropped 4 bases and J dropped 6; count of bases not matched to a gene: 8. Germline-derived CDR1 and CDR2 are SQVTM and ANQGSEA. The CDR3 loop spans 14 amino acids. The CDR3 sequence: CSVGQFGLANEQFF. The CDR3 coding sequence is TGCAGCGTTGGACAATTCGGACTAGCCAATGAGCAGTTCTTC.

This clonotype was picked up a small number of times. This chain joins TRBV18 and TRBJ1-2; unclear D gene. Germline V CDR1 and CDR2: KGHSH, LQKENI. The CDR3 is made up of 14 amino acids. V lost 3 bases, J lost 3 bases, and 11 bases lay in between. The CDR3 sequence: CASSPSSEYYGYTF. CDR3 nucleotides: TGTGCCAGCTCACCCTCGAGCGAATACTATGGCTACACCTTC.

There are many counts of this clonotype. The chain is built from TRBV6-1 and TRBJ2-5; tentatively, D is TRBD1 or TRBD2 (5 bases each). The CDR3 extends over 13 amino acids. Germline values: CDR1 MNHNS, CDR2 SASEGT. Trimming took off 3 bases at V and 0 bases at J, with 5 bases between the two ends. CDR3 residues: CASSEGHQETQYF. The CDR3 bases are TGTGCCAGCAGTGAGGGACACCAAGAGACCCAGTACTTC.

This clonotype was observed a handful of times. The chain has TRBV19 and TRBJ2-7; 7 bases fit TRBD2. V was clipped by 4 bases and J by 4 bases; unmatched bases: 7. Germline lookup yields CDR1 LNHDA and CDR2 SQIVND (reference sequence). The CDR3 runs to 14 residues. The DNA of the CDR3 is TGTGCCAGTAGTACTGGACTAGACCAATACGAGCAGTACTTC. It yields the protein CASSTGLDQYEQYF.

Note on this clonotype: This could be a read error, since a much larger clone is one nucleotide away. J is TRBJ1-4 and V is TRBV6-5; 8 bases align to TRBD1. This CDR3 comprises 13 residues. CDR1 MNHEY and CDR2 SVGAGI come from the germline V gene. Here the CDR3 DNA reads TGTGCCGGCAGTTTACAGGGGGAAGAAAAACTGTTTTTT. Amino acids: CAGSLQGEEKLFF.